This T cell receptor beta chain was captured by sequencing in a study of blood T cell repertoires in COVID-19. The data were produced by immunoSEQ multiplex PCR, yet TCRdb's version contains in-frame clones alone and is incomplete. There are roughly 380,000 clones in the sample; about 89% occur only once, and roughly 1.4% lies in the top ten. The V gene lost 5 bases and the J gene lost 8 bases, with 10 bases spanning the gap. The germline V gene encodes CDR1 DFQATT and CDR2 SNEGSKA (reference sequence). The length of the CDR3 is 11 residues. The sequence was collected from a woman in her 40s with COVID-19, enrolled during active disease. The sequencing input was peripheral blood. The chain recombines TRBV20-1 with TRBJ1-3; perhaps TRBD1 as D (6 bases). CDR3 region: CSALGHYTIYF. The CDR3 nucleotides read TGCAGTGCTTTGGGACACTACACCATATATTTT.